These 19 T cell receptor beta chains came from one sample sequenced in a study of shared clonotypes between healthy human individuals. Sequencing was performed with immunoSEQ multiplex PCR; in TCRdb, only in-frame clones are kept and a portion is missing. Of about 2.1 million clones detected, approximately 92% appear once; the ten largest clones hold more than 1.5%. The naive CD8 population came from CD45RO-negative cells selected for CCR7, without terminally differentiated effector memory CD45RA+ cells. The specimen sequenced was naive CD8+ T cells from PBMCs. These TCRs come from a man aged 18 to 29 in good health. Some clones in this sample may be carry-over from other donors' samples.

This chain uses TRBV6-5 with TRBJ1-1; D ambiguous. V lost 2 bases to trimming and J lost 1 base, with 14 bases between them. This CDR3 has 16 residues. CDR1 is MNHEY and CDR2 is SVGAGI in the germline V gene. The CDR3: CASSYGHVTGNTEAFF. The CDR3 nucleotides read TGTGCCAGCAGTTACGGTCACGTGACGGGGAACACTGAAGCTTTCTTT.

This clone showed up just once. The J gene is TRBJ2-7, the V gene TRBV28; no clear D gene. The CDR3 spans 14 residues. From germline, CDR1 is MDHEN and CDR2 SYDVKM. V lost 5 bases and J 0 bases, leaving 11 bases between the germline ends. CDR3: CASSVRPISYEQYF. CDR3 DNA sequence: TGTGCCAGCAGTGTACGGCCCATCTCCTACGAGCAGTACTTC.

This chain joins TRBV13 and TRBJ2-3; the D gene could be TRBD1 or TRBD2 (5 bases each). CDR1 is PRHDT, CDR2 FYEKMQ, per germline (reference sequence). Trimming took 3 bases from V and 2 from J, leaving 15 bases between them. The CDR3 totals 16 residues. The CDR3 DNA reads as TGTGCCAGCAGCTTCCGGGACGGCTTAAACACAGATACGCAGTATTTT. This encodes CASSFRDGLNTDTQYF.

The chain links TRBV12-1 to TRBJ2-1; the tabulated D call, TRBD2, remains unverified against the DNA. TRBV12-1 is described as a pseudogene. The CDR3 is 16 amino acids. The CDR3 DNA reads TGTGCCAGCAGCTTTGGTTACGGTCGAGACCCCTGCGGGCAGTTCTTC. Residues: CASSFGYGRDPCGQFF.

V gene TRBV11-2 combines with J gene TRBJ2-3; D may be TRBD2 (6 bases). The CDR3 loop spans 19 amino acids. The ends were cut back, 1 base at V and 5 bases at J, with 25 bases in the middle. In germline, CDR1 is SGHAT, CDR2 FQNNGV. CDR3 residues: CASSLGWAVKDGRRDTQYF. The CDR3 DNA follows: TGTGCCAGCAGCTTAGGGTGGGCGGTAAAGGACGGGAGACGAGATACGCAGTATTTT.

The chain is built from TRBV4-2 and TRBJ2-7; perhaps D is TRBD1 or TRBD2 (5 bases each). The CDR3 is 15 residues long. Germline V gives CDR1 LGHNA, CDR2 YNFKEQ. The V gene lost 4 bases and the J gene lost 0 bases, with 13 bases spanning the gap. The CDR3 loop reads CASSPEKGTSYEQYF. The CDR3 DNA reads TGTGCCAGCAGCCCGGAGAAGGGGACCTCCTACGAGCAGTACTTC.

CDR3 bases: TGTGCCAGCAGTGAATTTGTGGGAGGCTGGGCTGAAGCTTTCTTT. This sequence encodes CASSEFVGGWAEAFF. The chain couples TRBV2 to TRBJ1-1; D unclear. This CDR3 comprises 15 residues. Germline CDR1 SNHLY, CDR2 FYNNEI. The V end lost 2 bases, the J end lost 6 bases, and 16 bases lay between the germline ends.

J is TRBJ1-2 and V is TRBV10-3, with no clear D. The CDR3 has 15 amino acids. Germline-derived CDR1 and CDR2 are ENHRY and SYGVKD. The ends were cut back, 6 bases at V and 4 bases at J, with 18 bases in the middle. CDR3 protein: CAISREETWGYGYTF. CDR3 in DNA: TGTGCCATCAGCCGGGAAGAAACTTGGGGCTATGGCTACACCTTC.

This chain links TRBV13 with TRBJ2-5, with TRBD1 matching over 7 bases. Germline V gene lookup returns CDR1 PRHDT and CDR2 FYEKMQ (reference sequence). CDR3 size: 15 residues. The ends lost 5 bases at V and 1 base at J; junction bases unmatched: 7. In DNA form, the CDR3 reads TGTGCCAGCAGCCTAAAGGGGGCGCCCCAAGAGACCCAGTACTTC. It is translated as CASSLKGAPQETQYF.

This sequence joins TRBV9 and TRBJ2-1; D remains ambiguous. With 2 bases removed from V and 9 bases from J, the gap between germline ends came to 15 bases. The V gene's germline CDR1 is SGDLS and CDR2 YYNGEE. This CDR3 comprises 14 residues. This CDR3 reads CASSVLEAPAEQFF. The DNA for the CDR3 is TGTGCCAGCAGCGTTTTAGAGGCCCCTGCTGAGCAGTTCTTC.

This clone was recorded a few times. The chain has TRBV15 and TRBJ1-5; D uncertain. Germline V lookup: CDR1 LNHNV, CDR2 YYDKDF (reference sequence). The CDR3 totals 15 residues. V was cut by 0 bases and J by 7 bases, with 13 bases left in between. The CDR3 is CATSRDTIGGQPQHF. DNA of the CDR3: TGTGCCACCAGCAGAGATACGATCGGCGGGCAGCCCCAGCATTTT. Together with reference TRBV15 and TRBJ1-5, the CDR3 gives the full variable domain: DAMVIQNPRYQVTQFGKPVTLSCSQTLNHNVMYWYQQKSSQAPKLLFHYYDKDFNNEADTPDNFQSRRPNTSFCFLDIRSPGLGDTAMYLCATSRDTIGGQPQHFGDGTRLSIL.

The chain recombines TRBV9 with TRBJ2-2; 12 nucleotides agree with TRBD2. Trimming took 3 bases from V and 4 from J; bases not matched to a gene: 4. The CDR3 is 16 amino acids. The V gene's germline CDR1 is SGDLS and CDR2 YYNGEE. DNA for the CDR3: TGTGCCAGCAGCGGCCTAGCGGGAGGGGGCACCGGGGAGCTGTTTTTT. It translates to CASSGLAGGGTGELFF. Variable domain in full (rest from reference TRBV9 and TRBJ2-2): DSGVTQTPKHLITATGQRVTLRCSPRSGDLSVYWYQQSLDQGLQFLIQYYNGEERAKGNILERFSAQQFPDLHSELNLSSLELGDSALYFCASSGLAGGGTGELFFGEGSRLTVL.

The rearrangement uses TRBV7-2 and TRBJ2-5, with D possibly TRBD2 on 6 matching bases. V was cut by 1 base and J by 7 bases, with 16 bases left in between. CDR1 and CDR2 (germline): SGHTA, FQGNSA. The CDR3 sequence is 15 residues long. CDR3 residues: CASSLVVWGERTQYF. CDR3 nucleotide sequence: TGTGCCAGCAGCTTAGTGGTGTGGGGGGAAAGGACCCAGTACTTC.

The chain has TRBV29-1 and TRBJ2-7; 7 bases map to TRBD2. Germline V lookup: CDR1 SQVTM, CDR2 ANQGSEA. The CDR3 extends over 12 amino acids. The trim removed 8 bases at V and 6 bases at J, leaving 10 bases unmatched. The CDR3 nucleotides read TGCAGCACCGGCGGAGGGAGGGGCGAGCAGTACTTC. Its translation: CSTGGGRGEQYF.

This clone occurred once. The chain links TRBV21-1 to TRBJ2-3. TRBV21-1 is a recognized pseudogene. The CDR3 loop spans 16 amino acids. The DNA for the CDR3 is TGTGCCAGCAGCAAAGCGGGGGTTACCCCCAGAGATACGCAGTATTTT. It is translated as CASSKAGVTPRDTQYF.

Concerning this clone itself: Other DNA sequences in this sample translate to the same CDR3. The chain recombines TRBV9 with TRBJ2-2, with 7 positions matching TRBD2. V shed 5 bases and J 1 base; nucleotides not matched to a gene: 2. The CDR3 totals 14 residues. Germline CDR1 reads SGDLS; CDR2 reads YYNGEE. The CDR3 DNA reads TGTGCCAGCAGTCCTAGCGGGAACACCGGGGAGCTGTTTTTT. It yields the protein CASSPSGNTGELFF. The full variable domain, with the rest looked up from reference TRBV9 and TRBJ2-2, is DSGVTQTPKHLITATGQRVTLRCSPRSGDLSVYWYQQSLDQGLQFLIQYYNGEERAKGNILERFSAQQFPDLHSELNLSSLELGDSALYFCASSPSGNTGELFFGEGSRLTVL.

The chain links TRBV9 to TRBJ1-1; 7 nucleotides match TRBD1. Losses at the gene ends were 1 base for V and 3 bases for J; bases not matched to a gene: 6. Germline CDR1 reads SGDLS; CDR2 reads YYNGEE. This CDR3 spans 15 amino acids. CDR3 nucleotide sequence: TGTGCCAGCAGCGTACAGGGGGGTAGTGACACTGAAGCTTTCTTT. This translates into CASSVQGGSDTEAFF. Based on the CDR3 plus reference TRBV9 and TRBJ1-1, the full variable domain is DSGVTQTPKHLITATGQRVTLRCSPRSGDLSVYWYQQSLDQGLQFLIQYYNGEERAKGNILERFSAQQFPDLHSELNLSSLELGDSALYFCASSVQGGSDTEAFFGQGTRLTVV.

The V and J genes are TRBV28 and TRBJ1-5, with unresolved D. CDR1 is MDHEN, CDR2 SYDVKM, per germline. Trimming removed 1 base from V and 0 bases from J, with 4 bases in between. The CDR3 loop spans 14 amino acids. This CDR3 reads CASSLYPSNQPQHF. CDR3 nucleotides: TGTGCCAGCAGTTTATATCCTAGCAATCAGCCCCAGCATTTT.

The chain carries TRBV7-8 and TRBJ2-1; 9 nucleotides align to TRBD2. Germline CDR1 and CDR2: SGHVS and FQNEAQ. V trimming: 5 bases; J trimming: 6 bases; junction bases outside the gene matches: 8. The CDR3 is made up of 15 amino acids. DNA for the CDR3: TGTGCCAGCAGCCTTAGCGGGAGTCTCGGCAATGAGCAGTTCTTC. Protein product: CASSLSGSLGNEQFF.